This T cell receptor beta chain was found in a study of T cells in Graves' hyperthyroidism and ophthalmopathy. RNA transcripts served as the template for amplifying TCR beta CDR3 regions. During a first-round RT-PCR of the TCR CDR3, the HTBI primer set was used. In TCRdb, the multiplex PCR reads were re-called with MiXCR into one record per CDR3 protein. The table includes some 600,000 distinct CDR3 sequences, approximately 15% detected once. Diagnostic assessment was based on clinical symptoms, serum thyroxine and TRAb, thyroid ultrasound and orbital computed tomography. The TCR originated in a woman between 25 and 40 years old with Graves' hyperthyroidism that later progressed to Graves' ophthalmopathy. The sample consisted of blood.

In nucleotides, the CDR3 is TGTGCCAGCAGCCGACAGGGGATTCAGAACACTGAAGCTTTCTTT. This gives the protein CASSRQGIQNTEAFF. This chain connects TRBV5-5 to TRBJ1-1; 8 bases match TRBD1. V lost 4 bases, J lost 1 base, and 6 bases stayed unmatched. Germline-derived CDR1 and CDR2 are SGHKS and YYEKEE (reference sequence). The CDR3 has 15 amino acids.